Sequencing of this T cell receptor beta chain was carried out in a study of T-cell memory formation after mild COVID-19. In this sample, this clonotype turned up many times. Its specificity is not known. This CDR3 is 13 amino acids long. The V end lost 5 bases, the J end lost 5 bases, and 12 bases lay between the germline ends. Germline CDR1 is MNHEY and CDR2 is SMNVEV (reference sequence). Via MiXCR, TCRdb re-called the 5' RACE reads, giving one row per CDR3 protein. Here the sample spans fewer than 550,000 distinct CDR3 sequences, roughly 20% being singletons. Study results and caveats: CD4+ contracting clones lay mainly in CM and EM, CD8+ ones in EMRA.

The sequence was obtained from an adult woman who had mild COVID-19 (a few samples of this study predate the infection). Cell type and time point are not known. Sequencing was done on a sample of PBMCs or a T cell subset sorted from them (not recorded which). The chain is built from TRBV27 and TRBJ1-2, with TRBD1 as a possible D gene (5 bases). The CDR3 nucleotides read TGTGCCAGCAGTCCGGGACGGTCGTATGGCTACACCTTC. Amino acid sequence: CASSPGRSYGYTF.